Listed below are T cell receptor beta chains from one sample, sequenced in a study of vaccination effects on CD4 cells after COVID-19. Profiling relied on immunoSEQ multiplex PCR, and the TCRdb table lists in-frame clones only, not all of them. The sample records about 23,000 clones, almost 70% being singletons. No antigen has been assigned to these receptors. The starting material was CD4+ T cells from PBMCs cultured with HCoV-NL63 spike peptides, obtained before COVID-19 vaccination. The origin of the receptors is a human donor who received a COVID-19 vaccine. The CDR3 runs from the conserved cysteine through the conserved F or W. D genes are given only for firm matches. Size is omitted from some rows. Given values are once, few, many or a class for expanded clones.

j_gene: TRBJ1-1
d_gene: NA
len: 14
abundance: NA
v_gene: TRBV6-5
CDR3aa: CASSNRAGDTEAFF
CDR3nt: TGTGCCAGCAGTAACAGGGCCGGTGACACTGAAGCTTTCTTT

j_gene: TRBJ1-2
d_gene: NA
len: 14
abundance: once
v_gene: TRBV30
CDR3aa: CAWTPDRFPYGYTF
CDR3nt: TGTGCCTGGACCCCCGACAGATTCCCCTATGGCTACACCTTC

j_gene: TRBJ1-2
d_gene: TRBD1
len: 15
abundance: few
v_gene: TRBV4-1
CDR3aa: CASSHDRDGNYGYTF
CDR3nt: TGCGCCAGCAGCCACGACAGGGACGGGAACTATGGCTACACCTTC

j_gene: TRBJ1-1
d_gene: TRBD1
len: 15
abundance: few
v_gene: TRBV9
CDR3aa: CASSVDGQGNTEAFF
CDR3nt: TGTGCCAGCAGCGTAGACGGACAGGGAAACACTGAAGCTTTCTTT

j_gene: TRBJ2-3
d_gene: NA
len: 15
abundance: NA
v_gene: TRBV10-3
CDR3aa: CAISGGPNSPDTQYF
CDR3nt: TGTGCCATCAGTGGGGGGCCCAATTCCCCAGATACGCAGTATTTT

j_gene: TRBJ2-2
d_gene: NA
len: 13
abundance: NA
v_gene: TRBV13
CDR3aa: CASSSRGDGELFF
CDR3nt: TGTGCCAGCAGCTCGAGGGGAGACGGGGAGCTGTTTTTT

j_gene: TRBJ2-2
d_gene: NA
len: 14
abundance: few
v_gene: TRBV6-4
CDR3aa: CASRGRSNTGELFF
CDR3nt: TGTGCCAGTCGGGGGAGGTCGAACACCGGGGAGCTGTTTTTT

j_gene: TRBJ1-1
d_gene: NA
len: 16
abundance: NA
v_gene: TRBV6-1
CDR3aa: CASSELTGGLNTEAFF
CDR3nt: TGTGCCAGCAGTGAGCTCACGGGCGGTTTGAACACTGAAGCTTTCTTT

j_gene: TRBJ2-6
d_gene: NA
len: 18
abundance: NA
v_gene: TRBV3-1/TRBV3-2
CDR3aa: CASSQGTKVGPGANVLTF
CDR3nt: TGTGCCAGCAGCCAGGGGACGAAGGTGGGACCTGGGGCCAACGTCCTGACTTTC

j_gene: TRBJ1-2
d_gene: NA
len: 13
abundance: NA
v_gene: TRBV12-3/TRBV12-4
CDR3aa: CASSLMGAGGYTF
CDR3nt: TGTGCCAGCAGTTTAATGGGGGCCGGTGGCTACACCTTC

j_gene: TRBJ1-2
d_gene: NA
len: 14
abundance: once
v_gene: TRBV7-9
CDR3aa: CASSSSGATYGYTF
CDR3nt: TGTGCCAGCAGCTCCTCGGGGGCAACCTATGGCTACACCTTC

j_gene: TRBJ2-7
d_gene: NA
len: 13
abundance: medium-sized
v_gene: TRBV2
CDR3aa: CASSEDHGYEQYF
CDR3nt: TGTGCCAGCAGTGAGGATCACGGCTACGAGCAGTACTTC

j_gene: TRBJ1-1
d_gene: NA
len: 15
abundance: NA
v_gene: TRBV19
CDR3aa: CASRYGRQSNTEAFF
CDR3nt: TGTGCCAGTAGATATGGCCGGCAGTCGAACACTGAAGCTTTCTTT

j_gene: TRBJ1-3
d_gene: NA
len: 15
abundance: few
v_gene: TRBV6-2/TRBV6-3
CDR3aa: CASSLTELSGNTIYF
CDR3nt: TGTGCCAGCAGCCTGACGGAATTGTCTGGAAACACCATATATTTT

j_gene: TRBJ1-1
d_gene: NA
len: 14
abundance: NA
v_gene: TRBV6-5
CDR3aa: CASSPNGGRGEAFF
CDR3nt: TGTGCCAGCAGTCCCAACGGTGGGCGGGGTGAAGCTTTCTTT

j_gene: TRBJ2-3
d_gene: TRBD2
len: 17
abundance: few
v_gene: TRBV4-1
CDR3aa: CASSRRTSGGSTDTQYF
CDR3nt: TGCGCCAGCAGCCGCCGGACTAGCGGGGGTAGCACAGATACGCAGTATTTT

j_gene: TRBJ2-2
d_gene: NA
len: 15
abundance: NA
v_gene: TRBV30
CDR3aa: CAWSVQGMDTGELFF
CDR3nt: TGTGCCTGGAGTGTGCAGGGTATGGACACCGGGGAGCTGTTTTTT

j_gene: TRBJ2-2
d_gene: NA
len: 14
abundance: NA
v_gene: TRBV4-2
CDR3aa: CASSQDWGPGELFF
CDR3nt: TGTGCCAGCAGCCAAGATTGGGGACCCGGGGAGCTGTTTTTT

j_gene: TRBJ1-1
d_gene: NA
len: 13
abundance: once
v_gene: TRBV29-1
CDR3aa: CSVERGINTEAFF
CDR3nt: TGCAGCGTTGAAAGGGGGATAAACACTGAAGCTTTCTTT

j_gene: TRBJ1-1
d_gene: NA
len: 16
abundance: few
v_gene: TRBV19
CDR3aa: CASRGKQGVGNTEAFF
CDR3nt: TGTGCCAGTAGAGGGAAACAGGGAGTCGGGAACACTGAAGCTTTCTTT

j_gene: TRBJ1-3
d_gene: TRBD1
len: 15
abundance: few
v_gene: TRBV5-1
CDR3aa: CASSFTGAFGNTIYF
CDR3nt: TGCGCCAGCAGCTTTACAGGGGCTTTTGGAAACACCATATATTTT

j_gene: TRBJ2-1
d_gene: TRBD2
len: 17
abundance: NA
v_gene: TRBV7-2
CDR3aa: CASSSGLAGGSYNEQFF
CDR3nt: TGTGCCAGCAGCTCCGGACTAGCGGGAGGCTCCTACAATGAGCAGTTCTTC

j_gene: TRBJ1-1
d_gene: TRBD1
len: 15
abundance: NA
v_gene: TRBV5-1
CDR3aa: CASSPIPGQGLEAFF
CDR3nt: TGCGCCAGCAGTCCGATCCCGGGACAGGGGTTAGAAGCTTTCTTT

j_gene: TRBJ2-7
d_gene: TRBD2
len: 15
abundance: NA
v_gene: TRBV4-1
CDR3aa: CASSQAGGPAYEQYF
CDR3nt: TGCGCCAGCAGCCAAGCGGGAGGGCCAGCCTACGAGCAGTACTTC

j_gene: TRBJ1-2
d_gene: TRBD1
len: 14
abundance: once
v_gene: TRBV2
CDR3aa: CASSSGQAGYGYTF
CDR3nt: TGTGCCAGCAGTTCGGGACAGGCTGGGTATGGCTACACCTTC

j_gene: TRBJ2-7
d_gene: NA
len: 16
abundance: NA
v_gene: TRBV6-5
CDR3aa: CASSYSPGSGAYEQYF
CDR3nt: TGTGCCAGCAGTTACTCTCCAGGATCGGGTGCCTACGAGCAGTACTTC

j_gene: TRBJ2-1
d_gene: TRBD1
len: 15
abundance: once
v_gene: TRBV19
CDR3aa: CASSAPGTEDNEQFF
CDR3nt: TGTGCCAGTAGTGCCCCCGGGACAGAGGACAATGAGCAGTTCTTC

j_gene: TRBJ2-1
d_gene: NA
len: 14
abundance: NA
v_gene: TRBV5-6
CDR3aa: CASSLIVRGTEQFF
CDR3nt: TGTGCCAGCAGCTTGATCGTGCGCGGGACCGAGCAGTTCTTC

j_gene: TRBJ2-5
d_gene: NA
len: 15
abundance: NA
v_gene: TRBV5-1
CDR3aa: CASSSGAGQQETQYF
CDR3nt: TGCGCCAGCAGCTCTGGAGCGGGACAGCAAGAGACCCAGTACTTC

j_gene: TRBJ1-4
d_gene: TRBD1
len: 15
abundance: NA
v_gene: TRBV30
CDR3aa: CAWRPPDRGLEKLFF
CDR3nt: TGTGCCTGGAGGCCGCCGGACAGGGGGCTTGAAAAACTGTTTTTT

j_gene: TRBJ1-5
d_gene: NA
len: 15
abundance: NA
v_gene: TRBV5-6
CDR3aa: CASSLALYSNQPQHF
CDR3nt: TGTGCCAGCAGCTTGGCACTCTATAGCAATCAGCCCCAGCATTTT

j_gene: TRBJ1-2
d_gene: NA
len: 13
abundance: NA
v_gene: TRBV20-1
CDR3aa: CSASLYRHYGYTF
CDR3nt: TGCAGTGCTAGTTTATACAGACACTATGGCTACACCTTC

j_gene: TRBJ2-1
d_gene: NA
len: 15
abundance: once
v_gene: TRBV2
CDR3aa: CASSVDSAKGNEQFF
CDR3nt: TGTGCCAGCAGTGTGGACTCAGCTAAGGGGAATGAGCAGTTCTTC

j_gene: TRBJ1-2
d_gene: NA
len: 12
abundance: NA
v_gene: TRBV7-9
CDR3aa: CASSPFNYGYTF
CDR3nt: TGTGCCAGCAGCCCATTCAATTATGGCTACACCTTC

j_gene: TRBJ2-7
d_gene: TRBD1
len: 13
abundance: few
v_gene: TRBV7-9
CDR3aa: CASSPYYRGGQYF
CDR3nt: TGTGCCAGCAGCCCCTATTACAGGGGCGGGCAGTACTTC

j_gene: TRBJ2-3
d_gene: TRBD2
len: 17
abundance: NA
v_gene: TRBV19
CDR3aa: CASSRKGLAVSTDTQYF
CDR3nt: TGTGCCAGTAGTAGGAAGGGACTAGCGGTAAGCACAGATACGCAGTATTTT

j_gene: TRBJ1-1
d_gene: NA
len: 13
abundance: NA
v_gene: TRBV20-1
CDR3aa: CSASFQSGTEAFF
CDR3nt: TGCAGTGCTAGTTTCCAGTCGGGAACTGAAGCTTTCTTT

j_gene: TRBJ2-1
d_gene: TRBD2
len: 15
abundance: NA
v_gene: TRBV5-1
CDR3aa: CASSFSGRKNNEQFF
CDR3nt: TGCGCCAGCAGCTTTAGCGGGAGGAAAAACAATGAGCAGTTCTTC

j_gene: TRBJ2-2
d_gene: NA
len: 13
abundance: few
v_gene: TRBV2
CDR3aa: CASSVEGPGELFF
CDR3nt: TGTGCCAGCAGTGTCGAGGGCCCCGGGGAGCTGTTTTTT